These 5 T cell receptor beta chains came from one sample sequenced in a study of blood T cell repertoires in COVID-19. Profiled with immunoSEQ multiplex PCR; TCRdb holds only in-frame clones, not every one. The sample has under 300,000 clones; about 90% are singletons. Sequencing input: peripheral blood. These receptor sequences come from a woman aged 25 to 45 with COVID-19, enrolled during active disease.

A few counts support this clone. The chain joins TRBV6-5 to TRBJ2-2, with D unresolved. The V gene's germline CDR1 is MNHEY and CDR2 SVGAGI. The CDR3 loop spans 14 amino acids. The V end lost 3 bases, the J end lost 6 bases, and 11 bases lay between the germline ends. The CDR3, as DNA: TGTGCCAGCAGTTATTCTCTAGAGGCCGGGGAGCTGTTTTTT. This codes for CASSYSLEAGELFF.

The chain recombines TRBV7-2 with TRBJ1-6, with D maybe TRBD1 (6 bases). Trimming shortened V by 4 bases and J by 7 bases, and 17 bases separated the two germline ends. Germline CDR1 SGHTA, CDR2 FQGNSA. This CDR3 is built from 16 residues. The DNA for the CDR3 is TGTGCCAGCAGCTCCAGACAGGCCCAAGGGAATTCACCCCTCCACTTT. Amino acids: CASSSRQAQGNSPLHF.

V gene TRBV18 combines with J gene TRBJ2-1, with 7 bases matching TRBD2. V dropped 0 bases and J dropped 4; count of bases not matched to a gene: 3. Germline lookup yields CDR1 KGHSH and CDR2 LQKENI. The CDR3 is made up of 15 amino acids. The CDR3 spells CASSPPASGYNEQFF. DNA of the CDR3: TGTGCCAGCTCACCACCGGCTAGCGGATACAATGAGCAGTTCTTC.

CDR3 residues: CASSLVGTGGNEQYF. Here the CDR3 DNA reads TGTGCCAGCAGCTTAGTTGGGACAGGGGGGAACGAGCAGTACTTC. The chain has TRBV7-9 and TRBJ2-7, with 11 bases fitting TRBD1. Trimming removed 1 base from V and 5 bases from J; junction bases left unmatched: 4. Germline-derived CDR1 and CDR2 are SEHNR and FQNEAQ (reference sequence). The CDR3 covers 15 residues.

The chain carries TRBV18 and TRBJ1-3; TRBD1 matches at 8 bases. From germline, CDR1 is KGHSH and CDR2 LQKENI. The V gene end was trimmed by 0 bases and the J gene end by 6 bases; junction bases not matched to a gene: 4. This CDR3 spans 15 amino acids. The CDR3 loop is CASSPPRTGSNTIYF. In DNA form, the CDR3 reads TGTGCCAGCTCACCACCCCGGACAGGGTCAAACACCATATATTTT.